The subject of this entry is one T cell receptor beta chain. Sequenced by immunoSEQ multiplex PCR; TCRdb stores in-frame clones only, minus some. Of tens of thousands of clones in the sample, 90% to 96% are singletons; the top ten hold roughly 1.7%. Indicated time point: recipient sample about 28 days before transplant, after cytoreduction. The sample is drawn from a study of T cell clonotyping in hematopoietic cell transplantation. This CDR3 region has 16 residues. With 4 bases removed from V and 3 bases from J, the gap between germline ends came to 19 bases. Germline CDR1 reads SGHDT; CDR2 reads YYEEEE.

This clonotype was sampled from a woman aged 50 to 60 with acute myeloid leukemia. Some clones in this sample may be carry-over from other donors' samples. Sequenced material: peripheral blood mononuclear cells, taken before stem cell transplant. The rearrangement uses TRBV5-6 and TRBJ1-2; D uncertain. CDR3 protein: CASSDGVGSLYYGYTF. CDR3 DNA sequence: TGTGCCAGCAGCGATGGGGTGGGCAGCCTATACTATGGCTACACCTTC. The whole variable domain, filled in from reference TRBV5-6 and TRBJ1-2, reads DAGVTQSPTHLIKTRGQQVTLRCSPKSGHDTVSWYQQALGQGPQFIFQYYEEEERQRGNFPDRFSGHQFPNYSSELNVNALLLGDSALYLCASSDGVGSLYYGYTFGSGTRLTVV.